The 32 T cell receptor beta chains given below trace back to one sample, sequenced in a study of CD8+CD57+ T cells in acquired aplastic anemia. Genomic DNA, the template, was used for profiling of the TCR beta VDJ and CDR3. TCRdb analysed the reads with MiXCR anew, one entry per CDR3 protein. The sample includes approximately 160,000 distinct CDR3 sequences, approximately 44% of them seen just once. The sample was sorted CD4+, CD8+, or CD8+CD57+ T cells (not recorded which) from PBMCs. The source is a human donor in good health.

The genes are TRBV11-1 and TRBJ2-7; 9 bases align to TRBD1. J gave up 2 bases and V 2 bases, and 7 bases lay outside the gene matches. CDR3 size: 16 residues. Germline V gene sequence: CDR1 SGHAT, CDR2 FQDESV (reference sequence). The CDR3: CASSLSGTGYTYEQYF. The CDR3 DNA reads as TGTGCCAGCAGCTTATCGGGGACAGGGTACACCTACGAGCAGTACTTC.

This chain uses TRBV5-1 with TRBJ1-1; D remains ambiguous. The CDR3 is 15 amino acids. The germline gives CDR1 SGHRS, CDR2 YFSETQ. The V gene lost 1 base and the J gene lost 1 base, with 11 bases spanning the gap. The CDR3 DNA follows: TGCGCCAGCAGCTTGAATCGGGGTAGGAACACTGAAGCTTTCTTT. This gives the protein CASSLNRGRNTEAFF.

The sample holds many counts of this clonotype. The chain recombines TRBV2 with TRBJ1-1, with D unclear. This CDR3 is 12 amino acids long. Deletions cut 5 bases from V and 5 bases from J, with 9 bases between. CDR1 and CDR2 from the germline V gene are SNHLY and FYNNEI. The CDR3: CASSLSGTEAFF. The CDR3 DNA follows: TGTGCCAGCAGTCTAAGTGGTACTGAAGCTTTCTTT.

This clonotype showed up many times. This chain uses TRBV9 with TRBJ1-1, with a tentative D call TRBD1 (5 bases). CDR3 size: 14 residues. CDR1 is SGDLS, CDR2 YYNGEE, per germline. V lost 3 bases and J lost 6, with 15 bases in between. CDR3 in amino acids: CASSGEGVGAEAFF. CDR3 DNA sequence: TGTGCCAGCAGCGGCGAGGGTGTGGGGGCTGAAGCTTTCTTT.

This clonotype turned up a few times. V usage is TRBV24-1 and J usage is TRBJ2-1; the match to TRBD2 covers 10 bases. Trimming at V came to 7 bases and at J to 0 bases, leaving 2 bases not matched to a gene. Per germline, CDR1 KGHDR and CDR2 SFDVKD. This CDR3 has 15 amino acids. CDR3 DNA sequence: TGTGCCACCAGCCCTAGCGGGAGCTCCTACAATGAGCAGTTCTTC. Protein sequence: CATSPSGSSYNEQFF.

This clonotype appeared many times. The V call is TRBV25-1, the J call TRBJ2-2; the match to TRBD1 covers 9 bases. Germline CDR1 MGHDK, CDR2 SYGVNS. V shed 5 bases and J 5 bases; nucleotides not matched to a gene: 12. The CDR3 covers 17 residues. CDR3 bases: TGTGCCAGCAGTTTGACGTGGGGACAGGGTGGTACCGGGGAGCTGTTTTTT. It encodes CASSLTWGQGGTGELFF. Based on the CDR3 plus reference TRBV25-1 and TRBJ2-2, the full variable domain is EADIYQTPRYLVIGTGKKITLECSQTMGHDKMYWYQQDPGMELHLIHYSYGVNSTEKGDLSSESTVSRIRTEHFPLTLESARPSHTSQYLCASSLTWGQGGTGELFFGEGSRLTVL.

As for this clonotype: A much larger clone differs by one base, so this may be a read error. The chain recombines TRBV20-1 with TRBJ2-3, with 8 bases aligning to TRBD2. CDR1 and CDR2 (germline): DFQATT, SNEGSKA (reference sequence). The V gene end was trimmed by 8 bases and the J gene end by 3 bases; junction bases not matched to a gene: 10. This CDR3 contains 14 residues. CDR3: CSIGAGVGTDTQYF. Written as DNA, the CDR3 is TGCAGTATAGGAGCGGGAGTAGGAACAGATACGCAGTATTTT.

The CDR3 region has the DNA TGTGCCAGCAGCCGGGGCCACGTAGGAGAGGGTACTGAAGCTTTCTTT. This translates into CASSRGHVGEGTEAFF. This chain connects TRBV28 to TRBJ1-1; a weak D match, TRBD1 (5 bases). The germline V and J ends were trimmed by 6 bases and 5 bases, with 22 bases remaining between them. The CDR3 is 16 amino acids. Germline CDR1 and CDR2: MDHEN and SYDVKM.

In regard to this clonotype: A much larger clone sits a single nucleotide away, making a read error possible. Written as DNA, the CDR3 is TGTGCCAGCAGCCCATGGGGGCGGACGTGGAACACCGGGGAGCTGTTTTTT. Translation gives CASSPWGRTWNTGELFF. J is TRBJ2-2 and V is TRBV9, with D possibly matching TRBD1 (6 bases). The germline V gene has CDR1 SGDLS and CDR2 YYNGEE. The CDR3 is 17 amino acids. V shed 4 bases and J shed 1 base, with 17 bases lying between them.

This clonotype was seen a few times. Without the conserved terminal phenylalanine or tryptophan, this CDR3 likely stems from a read error. The chain joins TRBV7-6 to TRBJ2-7; 8 bases agree with TRBD1. Germline lookup yields CDR1 SGHVS and CDR2 FNYEAQ. The CDR3 spans 14 residues. The CDR3 sequence is CASSVGQGLYEQYL. For the CDR3, the DNA is TGTGCTAGCAGCGTAGGACAGGGCCTCTACGAGCAGTACCTC.

The V gene is TRBV11-2, the J gene TRBJ1-1; D gene ambiguous. The CDR3 length is 13 residues. Germline V gene lookup returns CDR1 SGHAT and CDR2 FQNNGV. V was trimmed by 5 bases and J by 3 bases, leaving 10 bases between them. CDR3 nucleotides: TGTGCCAGCAGCGTCCGGGAGGACACTGAAGCTTTCTTT. This translates into CASSVREDTEAFF.

The chain is built from TRBV10-1 and TRBJ2-7, with 11 bases fitting TRBD1. This CDR3 has 17 residues. CDR1 is WNHNN and CDR2 is SYGVQD in the germline V gene (reference sequence). Trimming at V came to 2 bases and at J to 4 bases, leaving 10 bases not matched to a gene. The CDR3 region is CASSETPTGTGGYEQYF. The CDR3 region has the DNA TGCGCCAGCAGTGAGACTCCAACCGGGACAGGGGGTTACGAGCAGTACTTC.

The V and J genes are TRBV6-1 and TRBJ1-5; 8 bases are a match to TRBD1. CDR1 is MNHNS and CDR2 is SASEGT in the germline V gene. Trimming took 5 bases from V and 6 from J; bases not matched to a gene: 12. This CDR3 contains 16 residues. In DNA, the CDR3 is TGTGCCAGCAGTCCATCCCAGGGGGCGCGAGGTCAGCCCCAGCATTTT. This sequence encodes CASSPSQGARGQPQHF.

This clonotype was counted many times. The chain has TRBV19 and TRBJ1-4, with D maybe TRBD1 (6 bases). Germline V gives CDR1 LNHDA, CDR2 SQIVND (reference sequence). The V end was cut by 2 bases, the J end by 5 bases, with 12 bases between. The length of the CDR3 is 15 residues. This chain's CDR3 is CASSISRTANEKLFF. DNA for the CDR3: TGTGCCAGTAGTATATCCCGGACAGCAAATGAAAAACTGTTTTTT.

This chain joins TRBV2 and TRBJ1-6; 10 bases line up with TRBD1. The germline gives CDR1 SNHLY, CDR2 FYNNEI. The V and J ends lost 5 bases and 7 bases, in that order; junction bases with no gene match: 8. The CDR3 covers 16 residues. In DNA, the CDR3 is TGTGCCAGCAGTCGACAGGGGGCGTCGGGAAATTCACCCCTCCACTTT. It is translated as CASSRQGASGNSPLHF.

This clonotype was seen repeatedly, ten times or more. This sequence joins TRBV11-2 and TRBJ2-3; 9 bases are a match to TRBD1. Losses at the gene ends were 2 bases for V and 4 bases for J; bases not matched to a gene: 7. CDR3 size: 16 residues. Germline V gene lookup returns CDR1 SGHAT and CDR2 FQNNGV. The CDR3 reads CASSLLGQGVADTQYF. In DNA form, the CDR3 reads TGTGCCAGCAGCTTATTGGGACAGGGAGTCGCAGATACGCAGTATTTT.

This clonotype came up once. This rearrangement joins TRBV9 to TRBJ2-6; 9 bases are a match to TRBD1. The trim removed 0 bases at V and 1 base at J, leaving 5 bases unmatched. Germline V lookup: CDR1 SGDLS, CDR2 YYNGEE. The CDR3 runs 18 residues. The DNA of the CDR3 is TGTGCCAGCAGCGTAGATGGGACAGGGACGTCTGGGGCCAACGTCCTGACTTTC. Encoded protein: CASSVDGTGTSGANVLTF.

This chain links TRBV24-1 with TRBJ2-7; 8 nucleotides line up with TRBD1. The trim removed 3 bases at V and 2 bases at J, leaving 11 bases unmatched. Germline-derived CDR1 and CDR2 are KGHDR and SFDVKD. This CDR3 has 17 residues. The CDR3 bases are TGTGCCACCAGTGATCCCTCCAGGACAGGGACCGCCTACGAGCAGTACTTC. It yields the protein CATSDPSRTGTAYEQYF.

This chain links TRBV6-6 with TRBJ2-3; D possibly corresponds to TRBD2 (6 bases). Germline V CDR1 and CDR2: MNHNY, SVGAGI (reference sequence). V gave up 5 bases and J gave up 6 bases, with 12 bases separating them. CDR3 size: 13 residues. Written as DNA, the CDR3 is TGTGCCAGCAGTCCCCCGGGGAGGGATACGCAGTATTTT. Protein product: CASSPPGRDTQYF.

The rearrangement uses TRBV19 and TRBJ2-3; D not resolved. Germline V gene sequence: CDR1 LNHDA, CDR2 SQIVND (reference sequence). Trimming took 4 bases from V and 5 from J, leaving 10 bases between them. The CDR3 consists of 13 residues. CDR3 loop: CASSNRAEDTQYF. The CDR3 DNA is TGTGCCAGTAGTAACCGGGCCGAAGATACGCAGTATTTT.

The genes are TRBV20-1 and TRBJ2-7, with 13 bases identical to TRBD2. The V and J ends lost 2 bases and 6 bases, in that order; junction bases with no gene match: 10. The germline V gene has CDR1 DFQATT and CDR2 SNEGSKA (reference sequence). CDR3 length: 16 amino acids. The CDR3 nucleotides read TGCAGTGCTAGATATTCGGCGACTAGCGGGAGGCGCGAGCAGTACTTC. Residues: CSARYSATSGRREQYF.

The chain carries TRBV7-3 and TRBJ1-1, with D hard to call. The germline gives CDR1 SGHTA, CDR2 FQGTGA. V was clipped by 1 base and J by 5 bases, with 14 bases between them. This CDR3 is 15 amino acids long. DNA of the CDR3: TGTGCCAGCAGCTTAATGGGGAGTTTGGGGACTGAAGCTTTCTTT. It yields the protein CASSLMGSLGTEAFF.

This clonotype came up many times. V gene TRBV19 combines with J gene TRBJ2-6; 7 nucleotides agree with TRBD2. The V segment lost 7 bases and the J segment 0 bases; nucleotides outside the gene matches: 9. Germline V CDR1 and CDR2: LNHDA, SQIVND (reference sequence). CDR3 length: 17 amino acids. CDR3 sequence: CASNSGRDSSGANVLTF. CDR3 coding DNA: TGTGCCAGTAACTCAGGGAGGGACTCCTCTGGGGCCAACGTCCTGACTTTC.

This clonotype appeared many times. The J gene is TRBJ2-1, the V gene TRBV7-9; D is tentatively TRBD1 or TRBD2 (5 bases each). The CDR3 is made up of 13 amino acids. The germline gives CDR1 SEHNR, CDR2 FQNEAQ (reference sequence). The V end was cut by 3 bases, the J end by 5 bases, with 8 bases between. CDR3 protein: CASSLGVNNEQFF. The CDR3 region has the DNA TGTGCCAGCAGCTTGGGGGTAAACAATGAGCAGTTCTTC.

As concerns this clonotype: The junction departs from germline at one end; a sequencing error may be responsible. The V call is TRBV25-1, the J call TRBJ1-2; weak D call: TRBD1 (5 bases). CDR1 and CDR2 from the germline V gene are MGHDK and SYGVNS. The CDR3 sequence is 10 residues long. The CDR3, as DNA: TGCGCCAGCCGGGGCTGGGGCTACACCTTC. Translation gives CASRGWGYTF.

There are many counts of this clonotype. The CDR3 loop is CATSDADSPGANVLTF. The CDR3 DNA follows: TGTGCCACCAGTGACGCTGACAGCCCTGGGGCCAACGTCCTGACTTTC. The chain has TRBV24-1 and TRBJ2-6; D is perhaps TRBD1 (5 bases). CDR3 length: 16 amino acids. Trimming pared 4 bases from V and 2 bases from J, leaving 11 bases between. Germline CDR1 KGHDR, CDR2 SFDVKD.

This clonotype was seen many times. The rearrangement joins TRBV7-2 to TRBJ1-1, with TRBD1 as a possible D gene (5 bases). Germline V lookup: CDR1 SGHTA, CDR2 FQGNSA. Trimming stripped 3 bases from V and 3 bases from J, with 17 bases between. The CDR3 runs to 16 residues. CDR3 residues: CASSFGIGVRDTEAFF. DNA for the CDR3: TGTGCCAGCAGCTTCGGGATAGGGGTTCGGGACACTGAAGCTTTCTTT.

This clonotype was detected only a few times. This rearrangement joins TRBV7-9 to TRBJ2-5, with D hard to call. Deletions cut 3 bases from V and 4 bases from J, with 6 bases between. CDR3 length: 12 amino acids. CDR1 SEHNR and CDR2 FQNEAQ come from the germline V gene (reference sequence). The CDR3 sequence is CASSFVPETQYF. In nucleotides, the CDR3 is TGTGCCAGCAGCTTTGTCCCAGAGACCCAGTACTTC.

The chain has TRBV7-8 and TRBJ1-6; 8 nucleotides line up with TRBD1. Germline values: CDR1 SGHVS, CDR2 FQNEAQ. V shed 4 bases and J 10 bases; nucleotides not matched to a gene: 6. This CDR3 region has 14 residues. This CDR3 is CASSSTGVDSPLHF. The DNA for the CDR3 is TGTGCCAGCAGCTCGACAGGGGTGGACTCACCCCTCCACTTT.

This clonotype was seen repeatedly, ten times or more. V and J are TRBV2 and TRBJ2-1; D might be TRBD2 (5 bases). Trimming took off 4 bases at V and 7 bases at J, with 11 bases between the two ends. Germline loops: CDR1 SNHLY, CDR2 FYNNEI. This CDR3 has 13 residues. The CDR3 protein is CASSGAGGNEQFF. The CDR3 nucleotides read TGTGCCAGCAGTGGGGCAGGCGGGAATGAGCAGTTCTTC.

The chain joins TRBV15 to TRBJ2-5; D is possibly TRBD1 or TRBD2 (5 bases each). This CDR3 is built from 16 residues. Deletions cut 0 bases from V and 7 bases from J, with 18 bases between. The germline gives CDR1 LNHNV, CDR2 YYDKDF (reference sequence). The CDR3 DNA follows: TGTGCCACCAGCAGAGATCGGGGATCAGGGCTGGGGACCCAGTACTTC. This encodes CATSRDRGSGLGTQYF.

V and J are TRBV12-3 or TRBV12-4 and TRBJ2-3, with D possibly matching TRBD2 (7 bases). Trimming removed 2 bases from V and 4 bases from J, with 13 bases in between. The CDR3 extends over 15 amino acids. CDR3 protein: CASSLRGGPPDTQYF. CDR3 sequence (DNA): TGTGCCAGCAGTTTAAGGGGGGGGCCGCCAGATACGCAGTATTTT.